This TCR beta chain was profiled in a study of graft-versus-host responses after intestinal transplantation (dated by TCRdb to about 2021). Broadly, across the study: The transplants that recipients received were multivisceral, liver-intestinal, or isolated intestinal. Anti-thymocyte globulin induction was given to all recipients, followed by maintenance tacrolimus and steroids for around three years. After intestinal transplantation, graft-versus-host and host-versus-graft alloreactive T cell clones in the graft, circulation and bone marrow were tracked using bulk TCR-beta CDR3 sequencing. Alloreactive clones were identified by sequencing pre-transplant mixed lymphocyte reaction products and comparing them with unstimulated pre-transplant donor and recipient T cells. A cohort of 24 intestinal transplant recipients, including one retransplant, was enrolled, and a few patients lacking pretransplant specimens were excluded. A peak of at least 4% donor T cells among recipient peripheral blood mononuclear cells was the definition used for donor T cell macrochimerism. Rather than being sequenced by the commercial service, samples from a few later patients were sequenced in-house on an Illumina MiSeq and processed with MiXCR.

About this clone: This receptor's antigen is unknown. Base qualities are missing; no much larger clone stands one base away.

The method was the immunoSEQ multiplex PCR assay. In most patients, genomic DNA was isolated using the Qiagen DNeasy Blood and Tissue Kit and sent frozen to Adaptive Biotechnologies for TCR sequencing. For most patients, high-throughput TCR-beta CDR3 sequencing of genomic DNA was performed by Adaptive Biotechnologies. The original pipeline was this. Adaptive's ImmunoSEQ software supplied the TCR sequencing data for approximately 18 patients, while MiXCR and VDJtools were used to process three other patients. CD4 versus CD8 sorting errors were corrected by removing sequences found in both subsets at a frequency ratio below 5:1. Because the origin of CDR3 nucleotide sequences shared between donor and recipient could not be assigned, those sequences were removed. At least 2-fold expansion over unstimulated cells and a minimum CFSE-low frequency of 0.002% (template counts) or 0.001% (read counts) were required for clones to be classified as alloreactive. A clone was considered mappable if detected in the sequenced pre-transplant spleen, lymph node, or MLR CFSE-low populations of the donor or recipient. Cumulative frequency of alloreactive clones was calculated as a percentage of all sequences weighted by copy number. Entries here come from immuneACCESS through TCRdb and include only in-frame sequences with V and J called. Some clones fail to appear in such tables; in the studies checked, an unresolved V gene covers under half of the shortfall, and the cause of the remainder is unknown. V and J calls and clone size come straight from that table; D and trimming were deduced from the DNA. The sample has some 80,000 clones on record, under 95% of them singletons. 6.5% to 8.5% of the sample is held by the ten biggest clonotypes.

On the study overall, not on this receptor specifically: In the allografts of patients with donor T cell macrochimerism, GvH to HvG T cell clonal ratios were high. GvH clones were found in recipient bone marrow, and some of the GvH clones appeared earlier in ileal mucosa or blood, which is consistent with an intestinal mucosal origin. Early after transplant, declines in HvG clones were associated with peak levels of circulating GvH clones. The conclusions were limited by the relatively low number and heterogeneity of the intestinal transplant patients.

The sample's time point, from its label and the paper: cells obtained before transplantation from donor or recipient. CD3+CD4+ and CD3+CD8+ populations were FACS-sorted from unstimulated pre-transplant donor and recipient cells taken from spleen or lymph nodes. From the germline V gene, CDR1 is SGHAT and CDR2 is FQNNGV. The V and J ends are trimmed by 1 base and 3 bases, leaving 13 bases between them. The CDR3, from cysteine to phenylalanine, totals 15 residues. CDR3 DNA only is kept here, 45 bases in frame from base 1. The source was unstimulated CD8+ T cells sorted from spleen or lymph node cells, collected before transplant. The source is a human donor who was the organ donor for an intestinal transplant. Here the chain combines TRBV11-2 and TRBJ2-7, with TRBD1 perhaps the D gene, on 6 matching bases. The CDR3 here reads CASSLGQVFDYEQYF. The nucleotides read TGTGCCAGCAGCTTAGGACAGGTCTTTGACTACGAGCAGTACTTC. The CDR3, completed at both ends by the reference TRBV11-2 and TRBJ2-7 genes, gives the full variable domain EAGVAQSPRYKIIEKRQSVAFWCNPISGHATLYWYQQILGQGPKLLIQFQNNGVVDDSQLPKDRFSAERLKGVDSTLKIQPAKLEDSAVYLCASSLGQVFDYEQYFGPGTRLTVT.